Given below is one T cell receptor beta chain in context. What it binds is unknown. Clones were read by immunoSEQ multiplex PCR, and TCRdb kept only the in-frame ones, dropping some. Among about 7,500 clones, approximately 90% were seen once, and the ten largest hold about 4.1%. The data are from a study of T cell clonotyping in hematopoietic cell transplantation. General study results and limits: At the given depth, recipient repertoires were over 97% de novo clonotypes. After transplant, recipient diversity fell while pathologically expanded clonotypes grew through day 180.

CDR3 length: 14 amino acids. CDR1 is MNHNS and CDR2 is SASEGT in the germline V gene. V gave up 3 bases and J gave up 6 bases; unmatched junction bases: 4. The material sequenced was PBMCs, taken 180 days after allogeneic stem cell transplant. This TCR was recovered from a female patient aged 45 to 65 who had an allogeneic stem cell transplant from an unrelated donor, so the T cells may come from the graft donor. Some clones in this sample may be carry-over from other donors' samples. The rearrangement uses TRBV6-1 and TRBJ1-4; 7 bases match TRBD1. The DNA for the CDR3 is TGTGCCAGCAGTGACTCGACAGGGTATGAAAAACTGTTTTTT. Translation gives CASSDSTGYEKLFF.